This T cell receptor beta chain was captured by sequencing in a study of blood T cell repertoires in COVID-19. Study-level information: In each case, the material was cDNA or gDNA derived from T cells, B-cell-depleted T cells, or PBMCs.

In the study's own analysis: Estimates of nucleated cell counts were drawn from the amplification of reference gene primers. The method was immunoSEQ multiplex PCR; TCRdb's version includes in-frame clones alone and lacks a portion of them. V and J calls plus clone size are reproduced from that table; the DNA served to infer D and trimming. The profile covers about 130,000 clones, with around 81% appearing a single time and 12% taken by the ten largest. Trimming removed 3 bases from V and 4 bases from J; junction bases left unmatched: 2. Germline CDR1 reads MNHNS; CDR2 reads SASEGT. The CDR3 runs to 14 residues.

The clonotype originates from a man aged 60-69 years with acute or convalescent COVID-19. The chain carries TRBV6-1 and TRBJ1-4, with TRBD1 identical over 7 bases. Material for sequencing was peripheral blood. CDR3 coding DNA: TGTGCCAGCAGTGAGACAGGGTTTAATGAAAAACTGTTTTTT. Encoded protein: CASSETGFNEKLFF.